Sequencing of this TCR beta chain was carried out in a study of T cell responses to AZD1222 COVID-19 vaccine. Germline V gives CDR1 LNHNV, CDR2 YYDKDF (reference sequence). The CDR3 contains 14 residues. The V end lost 0 bases, the J end lost 6 bases, and 9 bases lay between the germline ends. Generated by immunoSEQ multiplex PCR, the TCRdb table keeps only in-frame clones and is missing some. The sample has 90,000 to 100,000 clones, 88% seen once. The rearrangement links TRBV15 to TRBJ1-5; no clear D. This specimen was peripheral blood, taken 28 days after the second AZD1222 dose. The receptor was derived from an adult who received the AZD1222 COVID-19 vaccine. The CDR3 reads CATSRDFGVQPQHF. As DNA, the CDR3 is TGTGCCACCAGCAGAGATTTCGGCGTTCAGCCCCAGCATTTT.